Listed here are 7 T cell receptor beta chains from one sample, sequenced in a study of blood T cell repertoires in COVID-19 (TCRdb year 2020). Libraries were made using the immunoSEQ multiplex PCR assay. Held by TCRdb, this immuneACCESS table contains in-frame sequences only and omits some clones. Under half of the omission traces to an unresolved V gene where checked; the cause of the rest is unknown. Present in this sample are some 290,000 clones, over 85% of which were seen just once. The ten largest clones represent roughly a tenth of the sample. Sequencing was done on a sample of PBMCs or T cells enriched from blood (not recorded which). These receptors all come from a woman aged 25 to 39 who had recovered from COVID-19.

This chain connects TRBV11-2 to TRBJ2-5, with D hard to call. Germline CDR1 SGHAT, CDR2 FQNNGV. The CDR3 runs to 12 residues. The V gene lost 5 bases and the J gene lost 4 bases, with 8 bases spanning the gap. The CDR3 sequence: CASSRSLETQYF. CDR3 DNA sequence: TGTGCCAGCAGCCGTAGTTTAGAGACCCAGTACTTC.

J is TRBJ2-1 and V is TRBV4-3; TRBD2 aligns across 12 bases. CDR3 size: 16 residues. CDR1 and CDR2 from the germline V gene are LGHNA and YSLEER. V was pared by 4 bases and J by 3 bases, with 4 bases of the junction left unmatched. The CDR3 bases are TGCGCCAGCAGCCCCGGGACTAGCGGGTTCTACAATGAGCAGTTCTTC. This gives the protein CASSPGTSGFYNEQFF.

The chain carries TRBV7-9 and TRBJ2-1; 7 nucleotides line up with TRBD1. V shed 2 bases, J shed 12 bases, and the junction held 4 bases outside the gene matches. The germline V gene encodes CDR1 SEHNR and CDR2 FQNEAQ (reference sequence). The CDR3 has 12 residues. In nucleotides, the CDR3 is TGTGCCAGCAGCTTATCCGCAGGGGGGCAGTTCTTC. This gives the protein CASSLSAGGQFF.

The genes are TRBV24-1 and TRBJ1-2; no reliable D call. Germline V gene lookup returns CDR1 KGHDR and CDR2 SFDVKD. Trimming stripped 8 bases from V and 3 bases from J, with 12 bases between. The CDR3 length is 13 residues. CDR3 region: CATNNTDYYGYTF. CDR3 sequence (DNA): TGTGCCACCAATAACACGGACTACTATGGCTACACCTTC.

This chain uses TRBV18 with TRBJ2-7; possibly TRBD1 for D (6 bases). Trimming took off 3 bases at V and 0 bases at J, with 12 bases between the two ends. The CDR3 contains 15 residues. From germline, CDR1 is KGHSH and CDR2 LQKENI. CDR3 sequence (DNA): TGTGCCAGCTCACCGGTGGGCAGGGGCTCCTACGAGCAGTACTTC. It encodes CASSPVGRGSYEQYF.

The chain is built from TRBV4-1 and TRBJ2-1, with TRBD2 matching over 7 bases. The CDR3 runs to 16 residues. The ends lost 4 bases at V and 7 bases at J; junction bases unmatched: 13. The germline V gene encodes CDR1 MGHRA and CDR2 YSYEKL. CDR3 DNA sequence: TGCGCCAGCAGCCTGGGGTGGGGCGGGAGAGGGAATGAGCAGTTCTTC. Residues: CASSLGWGGRGNEQFF.

The chain joins TRBV10-1 to TRBJ1-2, with 7 bases aligning to TRBD1. In germline, CDR1 is WNHNN, CDR2 SYGVQD (reference sequence). The CDR3 extends over 17 amino acids. V lost 2 bases to trimming and J lost 8 bases; unmatched junction nucleotides: 17. CDR3 sequence: CASSEKDWGQKIGGYTF. As DNA, the CDR3 is TGCGCCAGCAGTGAGAAGGACTGGGGACAGAAGATAGGAGGCTACACCTTC.